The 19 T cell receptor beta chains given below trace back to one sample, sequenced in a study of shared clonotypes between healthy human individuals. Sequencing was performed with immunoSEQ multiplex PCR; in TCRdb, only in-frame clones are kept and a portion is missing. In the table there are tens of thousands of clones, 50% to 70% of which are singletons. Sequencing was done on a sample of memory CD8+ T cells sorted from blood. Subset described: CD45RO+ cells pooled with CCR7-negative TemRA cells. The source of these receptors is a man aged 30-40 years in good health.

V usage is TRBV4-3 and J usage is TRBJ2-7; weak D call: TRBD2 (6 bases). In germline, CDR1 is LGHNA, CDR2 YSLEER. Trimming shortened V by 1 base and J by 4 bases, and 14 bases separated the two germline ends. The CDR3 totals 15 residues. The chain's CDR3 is CASSQVGRLRYEQYF. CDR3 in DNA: TGCGCCAGCAGCCAAGTAGGGAGGTTGCGGTACGAGCAGTACTTC.

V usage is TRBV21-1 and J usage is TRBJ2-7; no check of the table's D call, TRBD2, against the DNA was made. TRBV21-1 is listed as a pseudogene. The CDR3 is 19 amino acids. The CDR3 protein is CASSTDGIKISLIKRGQYF. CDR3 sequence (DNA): TGTGCCAGCAGCACCGACGGGATCAAAATATCACTAATTAAACGAGGGCAGTACTTC.

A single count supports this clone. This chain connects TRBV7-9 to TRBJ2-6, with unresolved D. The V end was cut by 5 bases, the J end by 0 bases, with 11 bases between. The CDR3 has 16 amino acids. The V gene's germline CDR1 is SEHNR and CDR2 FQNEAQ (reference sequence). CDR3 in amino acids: CASSPFRHSGANVLTF. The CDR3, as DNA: TGTGCCAGCAGCCCATTTCGGCACTCTGGGGCCAACGTCCTGACTTTC.

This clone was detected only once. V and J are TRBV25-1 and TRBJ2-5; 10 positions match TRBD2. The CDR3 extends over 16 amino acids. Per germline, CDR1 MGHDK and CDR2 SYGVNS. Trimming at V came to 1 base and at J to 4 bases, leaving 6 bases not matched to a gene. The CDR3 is CASSESTSGLGETQYF. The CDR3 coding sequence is TGTGCCAGCAGTGAATCGACTAGCGGGTTAGGAGAGACCCAGTACTTC.

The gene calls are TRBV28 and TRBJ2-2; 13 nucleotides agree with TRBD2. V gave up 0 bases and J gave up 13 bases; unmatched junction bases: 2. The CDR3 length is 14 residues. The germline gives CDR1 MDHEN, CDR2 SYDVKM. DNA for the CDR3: TGTGCCAGCAGTTTATGGACTAGCGGGAGGAGGCTGTTTTTT. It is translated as CASSLWTSGRRLFF. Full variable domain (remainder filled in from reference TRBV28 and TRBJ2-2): DVKVTQSSRYLVKRTGEKVFLECVQDMDHENMFWYRQDPGLGLRLIYFSYDVKMKEKGDIPEGYSVSREKKERFSLILESASTNQTSMYLCASSLWTSGRRLFFGEGSRLTVL.

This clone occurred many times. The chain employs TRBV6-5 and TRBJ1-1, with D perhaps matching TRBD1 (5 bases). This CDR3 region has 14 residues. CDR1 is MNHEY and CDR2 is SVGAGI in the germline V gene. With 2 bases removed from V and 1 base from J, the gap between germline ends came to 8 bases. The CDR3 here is CASSYGTANTEAFF. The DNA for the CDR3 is TGTGCCAGCAGTTACGGGACGGCGAACACTGAAGCTTTCTTT.

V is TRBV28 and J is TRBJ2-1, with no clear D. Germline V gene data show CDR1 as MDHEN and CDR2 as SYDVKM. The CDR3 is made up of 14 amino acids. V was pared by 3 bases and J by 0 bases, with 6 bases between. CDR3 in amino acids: CASSFTGSYNEQFF. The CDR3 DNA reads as TGTGCCAGCAGTTTTACGGGCTCCTACAATGAGCAGTTCTTC.

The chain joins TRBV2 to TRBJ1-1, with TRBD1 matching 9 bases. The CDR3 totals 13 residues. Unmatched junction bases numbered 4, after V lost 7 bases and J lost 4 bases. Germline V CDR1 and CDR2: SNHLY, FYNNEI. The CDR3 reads CASTLQGATEAFF. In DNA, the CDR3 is TGTGCCAGCACCCTACAGGGGGCCACTGAAGCTTTCTTT.

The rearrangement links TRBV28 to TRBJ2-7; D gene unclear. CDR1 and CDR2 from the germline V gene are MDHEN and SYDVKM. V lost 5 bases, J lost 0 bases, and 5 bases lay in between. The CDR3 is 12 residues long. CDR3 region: CASSASSYEQYF. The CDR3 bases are TGTGCCAGCAGTGCGTCCTCCTACGAGCAGTACTTC.

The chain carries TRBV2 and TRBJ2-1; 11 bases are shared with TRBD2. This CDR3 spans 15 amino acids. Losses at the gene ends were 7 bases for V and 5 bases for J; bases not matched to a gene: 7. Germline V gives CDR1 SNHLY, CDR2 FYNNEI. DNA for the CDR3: TGTGCCAGCAATCGTCTAGCGGGAGGTAACAATGAGCAGTTCTTC. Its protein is CASNRLAGGNNEQFF.

Here the CDR3 reads CASRTAGNEQFF. The CDR3 bases are TGTGCCAGCAGAACAGCGGGTAATGAGCAGTTCTTC. The V gene is TRBV7-2, the J gene TRBJ2-1, with D maybe TRBD2 (6 bases). The CDR3 has 12 residues. V was clipped by 6 bases and J by 7 bases, with 10 bases between them. Germline V lookup: CDR1 SGHTA, CDR2 FQGNSA. Together with reference TRBV7-2 and TRBJ2-1, the CDR3 gives the full variable domain: GAGVSQSPSNKVTEKGKDVELRCDPISGHTALYWYRQSLGQGLEFLIYFQGNSAPDKSGLPSDRFSAERTGGSVSTLTIQRTQQEDSAVYLCASRTAGNEQFFGPGTRLTVL.

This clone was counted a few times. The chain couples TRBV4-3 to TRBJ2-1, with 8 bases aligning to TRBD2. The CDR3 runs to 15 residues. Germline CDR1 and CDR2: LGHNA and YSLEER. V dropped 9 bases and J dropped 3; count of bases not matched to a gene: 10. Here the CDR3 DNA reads TGCGCCAGTACTCGGGAGGGGACTAGCTACAATGAGCAGTTCTTC. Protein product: CASTREGTSYNEQFF.

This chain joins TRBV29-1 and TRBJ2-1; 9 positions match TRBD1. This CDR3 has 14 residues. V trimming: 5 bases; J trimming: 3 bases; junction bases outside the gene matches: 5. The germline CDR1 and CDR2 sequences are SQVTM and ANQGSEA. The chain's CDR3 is CSVNRDRDYNEQFF. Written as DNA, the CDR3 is TGCAGCGTTAACCGGGACAGGGACTACAATGAGCAGTTCTTC.

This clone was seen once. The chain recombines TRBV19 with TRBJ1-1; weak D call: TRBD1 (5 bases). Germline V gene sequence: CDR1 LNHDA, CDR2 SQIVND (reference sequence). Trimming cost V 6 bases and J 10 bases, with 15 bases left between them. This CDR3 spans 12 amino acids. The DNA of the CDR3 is TGTGCCAGTAGCCTTCAGGGAGTCGGAGCTTTCTTT. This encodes CASSLQGVGAFF.

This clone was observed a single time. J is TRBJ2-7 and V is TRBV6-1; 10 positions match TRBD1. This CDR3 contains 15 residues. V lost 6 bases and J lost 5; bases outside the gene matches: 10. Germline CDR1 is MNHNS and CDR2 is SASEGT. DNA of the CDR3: TGTGCCAGCAGCGAAACCGGGACAGGGGCCCACGAGCAGTACTTC. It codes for CASSETGTGAHEQYF.

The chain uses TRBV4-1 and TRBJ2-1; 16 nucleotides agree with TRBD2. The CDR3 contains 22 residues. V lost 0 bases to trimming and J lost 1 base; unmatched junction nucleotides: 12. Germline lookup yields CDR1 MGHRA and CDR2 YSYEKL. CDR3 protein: CASSQDLPGLAGGKRSYNEQFF. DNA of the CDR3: TGCGCCAGCAGCCAAGATCTTCCGGGACTAGCGGGAGGGAAGCGTTCCTACAATGAGCAGTTCTTC.

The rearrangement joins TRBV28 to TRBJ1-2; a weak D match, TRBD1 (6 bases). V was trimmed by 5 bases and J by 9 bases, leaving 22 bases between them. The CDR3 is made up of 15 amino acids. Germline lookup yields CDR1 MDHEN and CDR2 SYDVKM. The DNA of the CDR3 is TGTGCCAGCAGTCCAACGCAGACAGGCTCCTTGAGCTACACCTTC. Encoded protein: CASSPTQTGSLSYTF.

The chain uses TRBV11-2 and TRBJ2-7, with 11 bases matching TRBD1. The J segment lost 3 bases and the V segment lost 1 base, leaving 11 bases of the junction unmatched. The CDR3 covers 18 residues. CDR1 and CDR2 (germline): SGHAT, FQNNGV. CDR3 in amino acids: CASSLVSWVGTGGYEQYF. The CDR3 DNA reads TGTGCCAGCAGCTTAGTATCGTGGGTGGGGACAGGGGGCTACGAGCAGTACTTC.

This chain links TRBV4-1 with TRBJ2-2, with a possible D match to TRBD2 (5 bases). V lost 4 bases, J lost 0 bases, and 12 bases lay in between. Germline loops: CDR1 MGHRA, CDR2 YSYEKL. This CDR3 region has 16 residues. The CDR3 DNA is TGCGCCAGCAGCCGAAGAGACGGGGCGAACACCGGGGAGCTGTTTTTT. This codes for CASSRRDGANTGELFF.